This T cell receptor (beta chain) was obtained from a study of cytomegalovirus exposure and HLA in healthy donors. Profiled with immunoSEQ multiplex PCR; TCRdb holds only in-frame clones, not every one. The sample lists 90,000 to 110,000 clones; about 88% were seen once. Study results and caveats: Cytomegalovirus association was assigned to approximately 180 TCR beta chains.

The CDR3 extends over 13 amino acids. The V segment lost 6 bases and the J segment 2 bases; nucleotides outside the gene matches: 3. Looked up from germline, CDR1 is ENHRY and CDR2 is SYGVKD. Note on this clone: As yet, its antigen is unknown.

The chain joins TRBV10-3 to TRBJ2-5, with 7 bases lining up with TRBD1. The TCR sequence derives from a woman aged 18-29 years in good health and CMV-seropositive. The specimen was PBMCs. The CDR3 region has the DNA TGTGCCATCAGGGGGGACAGTCAAGAGACCCAGTACTTC. Protein product: CAIRGDSQETQYF.